The present TCR beta chain was sequenced within a study of blood T cell repertoires in COVID-19. Study-wide context: The origin of the acute and convalescent COVID-19 samples was the United States, Italy and Spain.

The trim removed 0 bases at V and 6 bases at J, leaving 6 bases unmatched. The CDR3 is 15 amino acids. The V gene's germline CDR1 is SNHLY and CDR2 FYNNEI. TCRdb keeps only in-frame clones here, not all; method: immunoSEQ multiplex PCR. The sample has around 270,000 clones; about 89% are singletons. The sequence came from a man aged 40-49 years who had recovered from COVID-19. This sequence joins TRBV2 and TRBJ1-2; 8 bases match TRBD1. The sequenced sample was peripheral blood. The CDR3 sequence is CASSEAVMGQDGYTF. CDR3 nucleotide sequence: TGTGCCAGCAGTGAAGCGGTCATGGGACAGGATGGCTACACCTTC.